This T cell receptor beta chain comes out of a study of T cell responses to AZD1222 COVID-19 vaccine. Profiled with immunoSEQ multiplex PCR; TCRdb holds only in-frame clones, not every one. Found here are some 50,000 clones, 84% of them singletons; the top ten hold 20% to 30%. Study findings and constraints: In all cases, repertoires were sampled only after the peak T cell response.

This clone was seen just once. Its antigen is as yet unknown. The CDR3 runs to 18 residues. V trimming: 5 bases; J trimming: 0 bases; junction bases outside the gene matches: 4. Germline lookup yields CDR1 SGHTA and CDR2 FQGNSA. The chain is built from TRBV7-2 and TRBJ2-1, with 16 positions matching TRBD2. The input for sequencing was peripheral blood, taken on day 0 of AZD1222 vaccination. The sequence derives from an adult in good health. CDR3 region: CASSPGTSGRGSYNEQFF. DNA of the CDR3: TGTGCCAGCAGCCCCGGGACTAGCGGGAGGGGCTCCTACAATGAGCAGTTCTTC.